These T cell receptor beta chains were read from a single sample in a study of T cell responses to AZD1222 COVID-19 vaccine. The method was immunoSEQ multiplex PCR; TCRdb's version includes in-frame clones alone and lacks a portion of them. The repertoire holds about 130,000 clones, with approximately 88% as singletons. The source material was peripheral blood, sampled on day 0 of AZD1222 vaccination. All receptors derive from an adult in good health. Both conserved end residues are trimmed from each CDR3. The D gene is left open where the match is weak.

d_call	v_call	j_call	cdr3_aa
NA	TRBV19	TRBJ1-6	ASSMSGENSPLH
NA	TRBV6-1	TRBJ1-6	ASSGGQGRIYNSPLH
TRBD1	TRBV5-6	TRBJ2-7	ASSPMTGFNEQY
TRBD1	TRBV6-5	TRBJ1-3	ASSLDRVGNTIY
TRBD1	TRBV7-9	TRBJ2-2	ASSRGGSELF
TRBD1	TRBV27	TRBJ1-1	ASSSGGSTEAF
NA	TRBV11-1	TRBJ2-2	ASSLGPNTGELF
NA	TRBV5-5	TRBJ1-6	ASSLGGVSPLH
NA	TRBV4-3	TRBJ1-5	ASSQDTRLNQPQH
NA	TRBV7-9	TRBJ1-1	ASSRQRGGINTEAF
NA	TRBV7-3	TRBJ2-3	ASSLGGGGPDTQY
NA	TRBV2	TRBJ1-2	ASREGGRRNGYT
NA	TRBV30	TRBJ2-5	AWSVGETQY
NA	TRBV2	TRBJ1-6	ASREGLSGSSPLH
NA	TRBV19	TRBJ2-7	ASSIGTVPVMV
NA	TRBV18	TRBJ2-2	ASSTLGAGELF
TRBD1	TRBV19	TRBJ1-5	ASSIQTGQGASNQPQH
NA	TRBV21-1	TRBJ1-5	ASSKEPAVNQPQH
NA	TRBV5-4	TRBJ2-1	ASSLGGDSYNEQF
NA	TRBV6-5	TRBJ1-3	ASRTDKTSGNTIY
TRBD1	TRBV19	TRBJ1-5	ASSDRAGSQPQH
NA	TRBV30	TRBJ1-2	AWSRPGPYTYGYT
TRBD2	TRBV3-1/TRBV3-2	TRBJ2-1	ASSPTSGLYNEQF
NA	TRBV7-9	TRBJ1-3	ASSPSGGSSGNTIY
NA	TRBV6-2/TRBV6-3	TRBJ2-6	ASSYGAAGANVLT
NA	TRBV6-6	TRBJ1-5	ASIRVRGNQPQH
NA	TRBV7-3	TRBJ2-3	ASSAGGTDTQY
NA	TRBV10-3	TRBJ2-1	AISESPTRAQF
NA	TRBV28	TRBJ1-1	AIADTGSKNTEAF
NA	TRBV2	TRBJ1-5	ASKRGRGDQPQH
NA	TRBV6-4	TRBJ1-1	ASSPGASHTEAF
NA	TRBV6-5	TRBJ1-4	ASSYPVKAREKLF
NA	TRBV5-4	TRBJ1-2	ASSLVGPDYGYT
TRBD1	TRBV11-3	TRBJ2-4	ASSSGQGPKNIQY
NA	TRBV7-9	TRBJ1-1	ASTYIGDTEAF
NA	TRBV5-1	TRBJ1-5	ASSLAGNQPQH
TRBD1	TRBV7-9	TRBJ2-7	ASSFPGQIAHMEQY
NA	TRBV29-1	TRBJ1-1	SVGRGGNTEAF
NA	TRBV4-1	TRBJ2-1	ASSQDQSGADHPFGI
NA	TRBV3-1/TRBV3-2	TRBJ1-6	ASSGQNQLRSPLH
NA	TRBV6-5	TRBJ1-2	ASTQTVNYGYT
TRBD1	TRBV18	TRBJ1-2	ASSPPSGQGADGYT
TRBD1	TRBV27	TRBJ1-6	ASSISGTGGSPLH
NA	TRBV5-8	TRBJ1-1	ASSLESGGGRGAF